A few counts support the clone carrying this T cell receptor beta chain. The antigen is unknown. This record comes from a study of cytomegalovirus exposure and HLA in healthy donors. Study context: Within an early data release were around 87 million unique TCRs drawn from HLA-typed donors.

The study's findings and limits: It has been reported that TCR beta sequences accurately predicted the HLA-A and HLA-B alleles of most subjects.

Primers for the PCR totalled 60 Vbeta and 13 Jbeta. Per the authors' pipeline: In a later analysis, some 11 million of 83 million or so unique beta chains occurred in at least two donors. Profiling relied on immunoSEQ multiplex PCR, and the TCRdb table lists in-frame clones only, not all of them. V and J calls plus clone size are reproduced from that table; the DNA served to infer D and trimming. The sample has about 45,000 clones; 51% are singletons. CDR3 length: 16 residues. Germline V gene lookup returns CDR1 MRHNA and CDR2 SNTAGT. V shed 0 bases and J 7 bases; nucleotides not matched to a gene: 8.

Sequenced material: PBMCs. The sequence derives from a man aged 55 to 70 in good health and CMV-seronegative. The chain is built from TRBV6-4 and TRBJ2-1; 8 positions match TRBD2. Written as DNA, the CDR3 is TGTGCCAGCAGTGACTCGCCAGCGGGAGAAGGGAATGAGCAGTTCTTC. Its translation: CASSDSPAGEGNEQFF.